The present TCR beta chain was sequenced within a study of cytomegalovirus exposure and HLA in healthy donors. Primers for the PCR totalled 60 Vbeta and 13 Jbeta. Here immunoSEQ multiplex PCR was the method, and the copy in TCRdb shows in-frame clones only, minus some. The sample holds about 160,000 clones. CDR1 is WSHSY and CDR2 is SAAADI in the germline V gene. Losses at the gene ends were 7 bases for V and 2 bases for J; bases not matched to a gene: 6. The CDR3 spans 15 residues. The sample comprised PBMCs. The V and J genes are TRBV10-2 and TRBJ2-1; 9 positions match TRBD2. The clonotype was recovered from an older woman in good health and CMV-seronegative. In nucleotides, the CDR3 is TGCGCCAGCAATAAGCGGGAGGTAACCTACAATGAGCAGTTCTTC. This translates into CASNKREVTYNEQFF.